Below, 21 T cell receptor beta chains from the same sample are listed, as sequenced in a study of blood T cells in healthy people across ages (dated by TCRdb to 2013 to 2016). Libraries were constructed by 5' RACE. Sequencing took place on an Illumina HiSeq 2500. A second roughly 6 to 12 cycle PCR used a sample-barcoded 5' primer and a J-beta primer mix. TCRdb redid the processing of the public reads, applying fastp at Q25 and MiXCR, and retained in-frame beta chains. All rows with the same CDR3 protein become a single entry with the most common DNA and genes. This sample is represented by 550,000 to 650,000 distinct CDR3 sequences; about 30% of them were singletons. The top ten hold approximately 14% of the sample. Sample: blood. Receptor source: a woman of 80 years or more in good health.

This rearrangement joins TRBV5-4 to TRBJ2-7; TRBD2 matches at 10 bases. CDR1 is SGHNT, CDR2 YYREEE, per germline (reference sequence). The CDR3 is 15 residues long. Trimming removed 2 bases from V and 7 bases from J; junction bases left unmatched: 9. The CDR3 here is CASSLSSGGAGEQYF. The CDR3 nucleotides read TGTGCCAGCAGCTTATCCAGCGGGGGGGCCGGGGAGCAGTACTTC.

This clonotype was seen ten or more times. This chain connects TRBV7-9 to TRBJ2-6; TRBD1 agrees at 10 bases. The CDR3 runs 18 residues. Germline values: CDR1 SEHNR, CDR2 FQNEAQ (reference sequence). The ends lost 6 bases at V and 0 bases at J; junction bases unmatched: 8. Written as DNA, the CDR3 is TGTGCCAGCAGTCTTCCGGGACAGGGGATCTCTGGGGCCAACGTCCTGACTTTC. Amino acids: CASSLPGQGISGANVLTF.

This clonotype has at least ten counts. This chain's CDR3 is CASSAMPGSKTQYF. The CDR3 DNA reads TGTGCCAGCAGTGCTATGCCGGGGTCAAAGACCCAGTACTTC. This chain links TRBV6-5 with TRBJ2-7, with a possible D match to TRBD2 (5 bases). The DNA matches TRBJ2-5 better at its end, which makes the J call doubtful. Germline assignment: CDR1 MNHEY and CDR2 SVGAGI. This CDR3 spans 14 amino acids.

This clonotype was observed at least ten times. CDR3 nucleotide sequence: TGTGCCAGCACCAACCGACAGGGTAACGAGCAGTACTTC. This encodes CASTNRQGNEQYF. This rearrangement joins TRBV6-6 to TRBJ2-7, with TRBD1 identical over 7 bases. The CDR3 is 13 residues long. Germline V gene lookup returns CDR1 MNHNY and CDR2 SVGAGI (reference sequence). J lost 5 bases, V lost 7 bases, and 8 bases had no gene match.

This clonotype was detected ten times or more. The J gene is TRBJ2-3, the V gene TRBV29-1; TRBD2 matches 10 bases. CDR1 is SQVTM, CDR2 ANQGSEA, per germline. This CDR3 contains 15 residues. The trim removed 7 bases at V and 1 base at J, leaving 8 bases unmatched. The CDR3 protein is CSDATGTSGTDTQYF. DNA of the CDR3: TGCAGCGACGCGACCGGGACTAGCGGCACAGATACGCAGTATTTT.

This clonotype was counted only a few times. V usage is TRBV27 and J usage is TRBJ1-5, with 7 bases that match TRBD1. This CDR3 has 16 residues. The V gene end was trimmed by 5 bases and the J gene end by 3 bases; junction bases not matched to a gene: 10. Germline-derived CDR1 and CDR2 are MNHEY and SMNVEV (reference sequence). CDR3 DNA: TGTGCCAGCAGTCTACTCACAGGGGCGATCAATCAGCCCCAGCATTTT. Protein product: CASSLLTGAINQPQHF.

This clonotype showed up just once. The rearrangement links TRBV20-1 to TRBJ2-7, with D unresolved. Trimming removed 7 bases at V and 0 bases at J, with 13 bases between. Germline values: CDR1 DFQATT, CDR2 SNEGSKA (reference sequence). The CDR3 spans 13 residues. The CDR3 DNA follows: TGCAGTGTAGGGCCTTCGGGCTCCTACGAGCAGTACTTC. Translation gives CSVGPSGSYEQYF.

This clonotype was detected many times. The rearrangement uses TRBV11-2 and TRBJ2-3, with 7 bases matching TRBD2. The CDR3 length is 16 residues. Germline CDR1 reads SGHAT; CDR2 reads FQNNGV. Germline trimming cut 5 bases from V and 6 bases from J; bases unmatched to any gene: 14. The CDR3 bases are TGTGCCAGCAGCCCCCGGGGGGACGATTTATGGGATACGCAGTATTTT. It encodes CASSPRGDDLWDTQYF.

This clonotype was seen more than once but under ten times. A much larger clone lies one base from this, so it may be a read error. This rearrangement joins TRBV29-1 to TRBJ2-7; the D gene is possibly TRBD2 (6 bases). CDR1 is SQVTM and CDR2 is ANQGSEA in the germline V gene. This CDR3 is 12 amino acids long. V was pared by 7 bases and J by 2 bases, with 12 bases between. CDR3 residues: CSGRGGPYEQYF. The CDR3 coding sequence is TGCAGCGGGAGGGGAGGTCCCTACGAGCAGTACTTC.

This clonotype has a count of ten or more. V usage is TRBV20-1 and J usage is TRBJ1-2, with D unresolved. The CDR3 runs 10 residues. CDR1 is DFQATT and CDR2 is SNEGSKA in the germline V gene (reference sequence). V lost 3 bases and J 8 bases, leaving 7 bases between the germline ends. The CDR3 is CSARKEGYTF. The CDR3 region has the DNA TGCAGTGCTAGGAAGGAGGGCTACACCTTC.

This clonotype has only a few counts. The CDR3 nucleotides read TGTGCCAGCGACCAAGATCTAGCGGGCTCCTACGAGCAGTACTTC. It specifies CASDQDLAGSYEQYF. J is TRBJ2-7 and V is TRBV4-2; 8 positions match TRBD2. Germline assignment: CDR1 LGHNA and CDR2 YNFKEQ. V lost 8 bases and J lost 0; bases outside the gene matches: 9. The CDR3 loop spans 15 amino acids.

The chain carries TRBV11-3 and TRBJ1-2; D perhaps matches TRBD1 (5 bases). Per germline, CDR1 SGHNT and CDR2 YENEEA. This CDR3 is built from 13 residues. The V end was cut by 2 bases, the J end by 5 bases, with 9 bases between. CDR3 amino acids: CASSLMGGYGYTF. CDR3 DNA sequence: TGTGCCAGCAGCTTAATGGGGGGATATGGCTACACCTTC.

This clonotype showed up many times. J is TRBJ2-3 and V is TRBV4-1; D tentatively reads TRBD1 or TRBD2 (6 bases each). The V gene lost 1 base and the J gene lost 3 bases, with 14 bases spanning the gap. Looked up from germline, CDR1 is MGHRA and CDR2 is YSYEKL. The CDR3 loop spans 16 amino acids. CDR3 DNA: TGCGCCAGCAGCCAAGCCACGGGGGCGGGTACAGATACGCAGTATTTT. Its translation is CASSQATGAGTDTQYF.

This clonotype was counted at least ten times. The J gene is TRBJ2-3, the V gene TRBV5-6; a possible D gene is TRBD2 (5 bases). This CDR3 is 15 amino acids long. The V gene lost 0 bases and the J gene lost 1 base, with 9 bases spanning the gap. Looked up from germline, CDR1 is SGHDT and CDR2 is YYEEEE. The CDR3 loop reads CASSLGTAGTDTQYF. The CDR3 coding sequence is TGTGCCAGCAGCTTGGGGACTGCTGGCACAGATACGCAGTATTTT.

In this sample, this clonotype turned up once. The rearrangement links TRBV7-9 to TRBJ2-2, with 8 bases identical to TRBD2. The germline V gene encodes CDR1 SEHNR and CDR2 FQNEAQ (reference sequence). V was clipped by 1 base and J by 1 base; unmatched bases: 8. The CDR3 is 18 residues long. The CDR3 reads CASSLGLWLAGNTGELFF. CDR3 sequence (DNA): TGTGCCAGCAGCTTAGGTTTATGGCTAGCGGGGAACACCGGGGAGCTGTTTTTT.

Of note for this clonotype: A much more abundant neighbour one base away suggests this may be a read error. The chain uses TRBV5-1 and TRBJ1-1; the match to TRBD1 covers 7 bases. This CDR3 contains 13 residues. Germline V gives CDR1 SGHRS, CDR2 YFSETQ. The ends lost 7 bases at V and 6 bases at J; junction bases unmatched: 9. Here the CDR3 DNA reads TGCGCCAGCGGCGTTGGGGACAGAGCTGAAGCTTTCTTT. It encodes CASGVGDRAEAFF.

The V gene is TRBV7-6, the J gene TRBJ2-3; 14 bases agree with TRBD2. This CDR3 is built from 18 residues. CDR1 SGHVS and CDR2 FNYEAQ come from the germline V gene. V lost 7 bases, J lost 4 bases, and 13 bases stayed unmatched. The CDR3 DNA follows: TGTGCCAGCACGAAGACTAGCGGGAGGGCCGTCGACGCAGATACGCAGTATTTT. It is translated as CASTKTSGRAVDADTQYF.

This clonotype was counted ten times or more. The chain joins TRBV7-2 to TRBJ2-3, with 11 nucleotides matching TRBD2. Per germline, CDR1 SGHTA and CDR2 FQGNSA. The CDR3 totals 17 residues. V trimming: 0 bases; J trimming: 1 base; junction bases outside the gene matches: 3. The CDR3 DNA reads as TGTGCCAGCAGCTTAGCAGCTAGCGGGGGGCGCACAGATACGCAGTATTTT. Translated, it gives CASSLAASGGRTDTQYF. The full variable domain, in which reference TRBV7-2 and TRBJ2-3 provide the parts outside the CDR3, is GAGVSQSPSNKVTEKGKDVELRCDPISGHTALYWYRQSLGQGLEFLIYFQGNSAPDKSGLPSDRFSAERTGGSVSTLTIQRTQQEDSAVYLCASSLAASGGRTDTQYFGPGTRLTVL.

As for this clonotype: A much bigger clone sits one base away, suggesting this may be a read error. The rearrangement joins TRBV10-3 to TRBJ2-5; D is ambiguous. Germline CDR1 reads ENHRY; CDR2 reads SYGVKD. The length of the CDR3 is 13 residues. The CDR3 reads CAVSGVRGETQYF. CDR3 DNA sequence: TGTGCCGTCAGTGGGGTTCGAGGAGAGACCCAGTACTTC.

This clonotype was detected ten times or more. This sequence joins TRBV20-1 and TRBJ2-7, with TRBD2 identical over 7 bases. This CDR3 is built from 15 residues. Germline-derived CDR1 and CDR2 are DFQATT and SNEGSKA (reference sequence). V lost 0 bases, J lost 4 bases, and 9 bases stayed unmatched. Written as DNA, the CDR3 is TGCAGTGCTAGAGATTCACGGGGGGAGAGGTACGAGCAGTACTTC. Protein sequence: CSARDSRGERYEQYF.

This clonotype appeared a few times. A read error may produce the germline difference seen at one junction end. This chain connects TRBV12-3 or TRBV12-4 to TRBJ1-5, with 8 bases that match TRBD1. The CDR3 has 17 residues. The DNA for the CDR3 is TGTGCCAGCAGCCACCGGACAGGGAGTTATAGCAATCAGCCCCGGCATTTT. Its translation is CASSHRTGSYSNQPRHF.